The clone carrying this T cell receptor (beta chain) was detected once. The CDR3 sequence is 16 residues long. CDR1 is LNHDA and CDR2 is SQIVND in the germline V gene (reference sequence). With 4 bases clipped from V and 1 base from J, the junction kept 5 bases outside the gene matches. The data originate from a study of PD-L1 blockade in urothelial cancer. Across the whole study: Patients went on atezolizumab in the mid-2010s, receiving 1,200 mg intravenously every 3 weeks. About nine tenths of the roughly 29 patients were men with bladder-origin urothelial cancer. Researchers looked at the blood 3 weeks (second dose) and 6 weeks after treatment began.

Assay used: immunoSEQ multiplex PCR; TCRdb lists only in-frame clones, some missing. The table has approximately 15,000 clones, around 87% seen once. Specimen: PBMCs, collected around atezolizumab (anti-PD-L1) treatment. This TCR derives from a man in his forties or fifties with urothelial cancer. V gene TRBV19 combines with J gene TRBJ2-2, with 8 bases that match TRBD1. Here the CDR3 reads CASSTYGTGNTGELFF. DNA of the CDR3: TGTGCCAGTAGTACATACGGGACAGGGAACACCGGGGAGCTGTTTTTT.